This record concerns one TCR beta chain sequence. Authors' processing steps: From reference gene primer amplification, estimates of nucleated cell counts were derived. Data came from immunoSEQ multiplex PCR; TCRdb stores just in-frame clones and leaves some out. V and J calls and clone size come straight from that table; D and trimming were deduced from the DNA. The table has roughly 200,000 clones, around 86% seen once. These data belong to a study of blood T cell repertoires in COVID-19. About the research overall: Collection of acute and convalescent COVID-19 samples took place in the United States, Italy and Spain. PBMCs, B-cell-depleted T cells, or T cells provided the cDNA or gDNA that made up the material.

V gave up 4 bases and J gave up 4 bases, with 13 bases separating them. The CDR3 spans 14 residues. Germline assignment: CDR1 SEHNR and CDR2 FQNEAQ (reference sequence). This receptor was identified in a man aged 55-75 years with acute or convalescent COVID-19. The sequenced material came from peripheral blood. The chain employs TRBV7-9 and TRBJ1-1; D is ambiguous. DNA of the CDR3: TGTGCCAGCAGCTCTCAAGGAGCGGGCACTGAAGCTTTCTTT. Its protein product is CASSSQGAGTEAFF.